The sequence of this T cell receptor (beta chain) was determined in a study of cytotoxic CD8 clonotypes in ibrutinib-treated CLL. This clone was counted once. Genomic DNA in a quantity of roughly 2 micrograms was derived from cryopreserved PBMCs for TCR beta libraries. The intended depth for sequencing was 1 in 200,000 to 1 in 1 million T cells. Libraries were prepared by immunoSEQ multiplex PCR; TCRdb keeps only in-frame clonotypes and omits some of them. Here the sample spans more than 110,000 clones, 60% to 85% being singletons. This CDR3 comprises 13 residues. Per germline, CDR1 SQVTM and CDR2 ANQGSEA. V was clipped by 3 bases and J by 4 bases, with 12 bases between them.

This sequence was found in a human donor with chronic lymphocytic leukemia. The chain employs TRBV29-1 and TRBJ1-2; possible D gene TRBD1, 5 bases. Sequenced material: PBMCs, taken after 24 months of ibrutinib treatment. Here the CDR3 DNA reads TGCAGCGTTGAGGGGGGTTCTGGCTATGGCTACACCTTC. It translates to CSVEGGSGYGYTF.